This passage covers 3 T cell receptor beta chains from one sample sequenced in a study of T cells in Graves' hyperthyroidism and ophthalmopathy. Amplified TCR beta CDR3 regions derived from RNA transcripts. The HTBI primer set served for first-round RT-PCR of the TCR CDR3. Each CDR3 protein is one row after TCRdb ran MiXCR on the multiplex PCR reads. This sample carries about 340,000 distinct CDR3 sequences, around a fifth of them seen once, and the ten largest clones take 50%. The sample was blood. These TCRs come from a woman between 50 and 59 years old with Graves' hyperthyroidism.

The chain uses TRBV20-1 and TRBJ2-1; D possibly matches TRBD1 or TRBD2 (5 bases each). The germline V and J ends were trimmed by 3 bases and 5 bases, with 17 bases remaining between them. This CDR3 region has 15 residues. Germline V gene sequence: CDR1 DFQATT, CDR2 SNEGSKA (reference sequence). The CDR3 DNA follows: TGCAGTGCTAGCTCCCCGCTAGCAGGGAACAATGAGCAGTTCTTC. Translating gives CSASSPLAGNNEQFF.

This clonotype was found a few times. The V gene is TRBV11-2, the J gene TRBJ1-5; D is possibly TRBD1 (5 bases). This CDR3 spans 15 amino acids. The germline V gene has CDR1 SGHAT and CDR2 FQNNGV. Trimming removed 4 bases from V and 0 bases from J, with 10 bases in between. The CDR3 nucleotides are TGTGCCAGCAGCTCGGGGCAGAATAGCAATCAGCCCCAGCATTTT. As protein: CASSSGQNSNQPQHF.

This clonotype was seen a few times. The J gene is TRBJ2-7, the V gene TRBV10-3, with 7 bases fitting TRBD2. Per germline, CDR1 ENHRY and CDR2 SYGVKD. The CDR3 is 15 amino acids. After removal of 2 bases from V and 0 bases from J, the junction contained 4 bases not matched to a gene. This chain's CDR3 is CAISEPGGASYEQYF. The CDR3 DNA sequence: TGTGCCATCAGTGAGCCGGGGGGAGCCTCCTACGAGCAGTACTTC.